The 2 T cell receptor beta chains below all came from one sample that was sequenced in a study of radiation and T cells in renal cell carcinoma. Noted time point: blood 2 weeks post-SBRT. Treatment: 15 Gy SBRT to primary tumor, nephrectomy 4 weeks later. Libraries were prepared by immunoSEQ multiplex PCR; TCRdb keeps only in-frame clonotypes and omits some of them. The sample holds under 150,000 clones, 75% to 90% seen once. This specimen was blood, taken from a patient whose treatment included radiotherapy and nephrectomy. These receptors all stem from a woman aged 60 to 75 with renal cell carcinoma.

The rearrangement links TRBV19 to TRBJ2-1; 10 bases map to TRBD1. The CDR3 length is 13 residues. V gave up 6 bases and J gave up 12 bases; unmatched junction bases: 8. CDR1 is LNHDA and CDR2 is SQIVND in the germline V gene (reference sequence). CDR3 loop: CASSPGQGRRQFF. Here the CDR3 DNA reads TGTGCCAGTAGCCCGGGACAGGGGAGGCGGCAGTTCTTC. The complete variable domain, with remaining parts taken from reference TRBV19 and TRBJ2-1, reads DGGITQSPKYLFRKEGQNVTLSCEQNLNHDAMYWYRQDPGQGLRLIYYSQIVNDFQKGDIAEGYSVSREKKESFPLTVTSAQKNPTAFYLCASSPGQGRRQFFGPGTRLTVL.

The CDR3 reads CASSQDRSRGRGGYTF. The CDR3 DNA follows: TGCGCCAGCAGCCAAGATAGGAGCAGGGGGCGAGGAGGCTACACCTTC. The rearrangement uses TRBV4-1 and TRBJ1-2; 8 bases match TRBD1. Looked up from germline, CDR1 is MGHRA and CDR2 is YSYEKL. The CDR3 totals 16 residues. With V trimmed by 0 bases and J by 8 bases, 11 bases remained unmatched.